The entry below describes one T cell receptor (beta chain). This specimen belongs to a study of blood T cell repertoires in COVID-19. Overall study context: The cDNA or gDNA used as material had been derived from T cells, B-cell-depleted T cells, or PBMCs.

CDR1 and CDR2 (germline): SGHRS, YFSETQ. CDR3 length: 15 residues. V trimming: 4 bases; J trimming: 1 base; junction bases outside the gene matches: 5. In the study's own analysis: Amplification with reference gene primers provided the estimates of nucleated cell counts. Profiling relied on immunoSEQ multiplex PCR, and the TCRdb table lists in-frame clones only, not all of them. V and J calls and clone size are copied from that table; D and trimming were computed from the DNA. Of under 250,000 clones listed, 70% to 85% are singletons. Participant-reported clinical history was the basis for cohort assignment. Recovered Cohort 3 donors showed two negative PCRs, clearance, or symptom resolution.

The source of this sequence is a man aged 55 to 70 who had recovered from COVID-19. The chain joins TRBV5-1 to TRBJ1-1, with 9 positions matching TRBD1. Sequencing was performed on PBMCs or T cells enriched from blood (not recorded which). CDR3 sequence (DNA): TGCGCCAGCAGCCCGCTACAGGGGGCGAACACTGAAGCTTTCTTT. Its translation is CASSPLQGANTEAFF.